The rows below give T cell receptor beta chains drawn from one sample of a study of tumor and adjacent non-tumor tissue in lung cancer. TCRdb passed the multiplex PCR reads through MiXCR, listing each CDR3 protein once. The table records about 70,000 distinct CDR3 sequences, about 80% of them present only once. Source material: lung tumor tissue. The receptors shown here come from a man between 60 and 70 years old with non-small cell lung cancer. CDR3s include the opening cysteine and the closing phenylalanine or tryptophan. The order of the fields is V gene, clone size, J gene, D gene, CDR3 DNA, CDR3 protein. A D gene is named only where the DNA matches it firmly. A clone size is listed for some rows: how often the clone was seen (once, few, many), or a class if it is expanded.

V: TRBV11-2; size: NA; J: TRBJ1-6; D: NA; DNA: TGTGCCAGCAGCCTAGGGAAAGGGGACTTACCCCTCCACTTT; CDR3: CASSLGKGDLPLHF
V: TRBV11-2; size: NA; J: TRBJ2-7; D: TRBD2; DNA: TGTCCCAGCAGTTCGGGACTAGCGGGTTACTACGAGCAGTACTTC; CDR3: CPSSSGLAGYYEQYF
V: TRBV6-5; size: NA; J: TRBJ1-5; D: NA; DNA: TGTGCCAGCAGGCGATTTCAGGAAGGTCAGCCCCAGCATTTT; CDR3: CASRRFQEGQPQHF
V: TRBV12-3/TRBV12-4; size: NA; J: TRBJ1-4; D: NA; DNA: TGTGCCAGCAATTTACTTAGTTGGCGGGGCCTCCCAGAAAAACTGTTTTTT; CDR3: CASNLLSWRGLPEKLFF
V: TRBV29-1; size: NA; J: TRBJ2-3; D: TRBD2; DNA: TGCAGCGTTGCGCTAGCGGGAGTTGTGGGGCAGTATTTT; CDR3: CSVALAGVVGQYF
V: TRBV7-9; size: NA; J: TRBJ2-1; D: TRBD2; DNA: TGTGCCGGCAGCTCTGCTAGCGGGCTGGTTGAGCAGTTCTTC; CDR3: CAGSSASGLVEQFF
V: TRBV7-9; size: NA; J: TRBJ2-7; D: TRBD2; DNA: TGTGCAAGCAGCCCTAGCGGGAGGAGTGGCGAGCGGTACTTC; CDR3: CASSPSGRSGERYF
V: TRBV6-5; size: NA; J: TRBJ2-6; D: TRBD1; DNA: TGTGCCAGCAGTTACCTCCTAAGGACAGGGGGCGCGATGGGGACCAACGTCCTGACTTTC; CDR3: CASSYLLRTGGAMGTNVLTF
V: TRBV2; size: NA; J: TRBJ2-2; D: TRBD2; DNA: TGTGCCAGCATTAAAGGGACTAGTGACACCGAGGAGCTGTTTTTT; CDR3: CASIKGTSDTEELFF
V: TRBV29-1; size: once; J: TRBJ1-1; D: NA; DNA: TGCAGCGTTGTATGGGTGAACACTGAAGCTTTCTTT; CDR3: CSVVWVNTEAFF
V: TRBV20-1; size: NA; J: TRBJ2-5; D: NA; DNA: TGCAGTACTACCGCGGAGGTTAGCGTAGTGGGAGAGACCCAGTACTTT; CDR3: CSTTAEVSVVGETQYF
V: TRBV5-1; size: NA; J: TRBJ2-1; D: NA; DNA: TGCGCCAGCAGCTTGATTCGGGAGCCTTTCAATGAGCAGCTCTTC; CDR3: CASSLIREPFNEQLF
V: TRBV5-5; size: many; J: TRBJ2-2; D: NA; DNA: TGTGCCAGCAGCTGGCACCCCGACACCGGGGAGCTGTTTTTT; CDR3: CASSWHPDTGELFF
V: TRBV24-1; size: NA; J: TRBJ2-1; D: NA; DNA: TGTGCCACTACGGGTCAGGGGTACAATGGGCAGTTCTTC; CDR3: CATTGQGYNGQFF
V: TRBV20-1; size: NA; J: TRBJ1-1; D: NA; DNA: TGCGGTACTAGAGACAGGCAAGGTACAACTGAAGCTTTCTTT; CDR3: CGTRDRQGTTEAFF
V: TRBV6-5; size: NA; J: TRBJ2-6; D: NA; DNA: NA; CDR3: CDIALGVGSGANVLIF
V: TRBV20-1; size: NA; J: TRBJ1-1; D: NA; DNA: TGCAGTGTTAGAGTCAGGTCGGCTGAAGCTTTCTTT; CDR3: CSVRVRSAEAFF
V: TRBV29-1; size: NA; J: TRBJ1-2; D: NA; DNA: TGCAGCGTTGAGATCCCATTCAGGACCTATGGCTACACCTTC; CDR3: CSVEIPFRTYGYTF
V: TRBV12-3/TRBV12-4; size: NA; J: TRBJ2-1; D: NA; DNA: TGTGCCGGCAGTCCAGGGAATGAACAGTTCTTC; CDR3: CAGSPGNEQFF
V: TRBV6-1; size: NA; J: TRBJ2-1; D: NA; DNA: TGTGCCAGCAGGGGATTAGCGACTTACAATGAGAAGTTCTTC; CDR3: CASRGLATYNEKFF
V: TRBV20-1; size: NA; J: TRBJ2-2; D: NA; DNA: TGCAGTGCTACTTTAACGGGATGGCCGGAGACCGAGGAGCTGTTTTTT; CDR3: CSATLTGWPETEELFF
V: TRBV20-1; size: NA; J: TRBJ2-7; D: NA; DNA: TGCAGTGCTGGGCCATACGCGCAGTACTTC; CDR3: CSAGPYAQYF
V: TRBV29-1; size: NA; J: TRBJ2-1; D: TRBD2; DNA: TGCAGCGTTGAGTCCATGCTAGCGGGCGATATCAATGAGCAGTCCTTC; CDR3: CSVESMLAGDINEQSF
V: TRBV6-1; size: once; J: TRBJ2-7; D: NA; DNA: TGTGCGAGCAGTGAAAACCGCGAGCAGTACTTC; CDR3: CASSENREQYF
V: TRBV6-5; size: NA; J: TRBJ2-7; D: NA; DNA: TGTGTCAGCAGTCGGGCCGCCTTCTCCTACGAGCTGTACTTC; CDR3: CVSSRAAFSYELYF
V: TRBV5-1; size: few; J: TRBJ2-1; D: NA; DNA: TGCGCCAGCAGAATCCGGAACAGGGAGGGCAATGAGCAGTTCTTC; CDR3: CASRIRNREGNEQFF
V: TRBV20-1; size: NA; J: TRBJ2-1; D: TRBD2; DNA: TGCAGTGCTTTCCAAAGCGGGAGTACATACAATGGGCAGTTCTTC; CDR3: CSAFQSGSTYNGQFF
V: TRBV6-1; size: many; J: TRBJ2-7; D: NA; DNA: TGTGCCAGCAGTGACGTTCTAATGGACTTCTTCAACGACGAGCAGTACTTC; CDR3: CASSDVLMDFFNDEQYF